This T cell receptor beta chain stems from a study of brain T cells in children with intractable seizures. As to time point: blood from clinic visit 5 months post-surgery; TSC patient then seizure free. The sequenced cases were selected for having the highest brain T cell transcript signatures. Patients received at least one anti-epileptic drug before surgery. Comments on this clone: The antigen is not known.

Study-level points and caveats: Pre-surgery blood may have been undersampled, hiding some clones.

After removal of 6 bases from V and 8 bases from J, the junction contained 6 bases not matched to a gene. This CDR3 contains 12 residues. Germline assignment: CDR1 SNHLY and CDR2 FYNNEI. Sequencing was performed with immunoSEQ multiplex PCR; in TCRdb, only in-frame clones are kept and a portion is missing. The table records about 340,000 clones, approximately 93% of them present only once. The specimen was peripheral blood, collected less than 6 months after surgery. This TCR derives from a boy younger than two with tuberous sclerosis and intractable seizures. This chain joins TRBV2 and TRBJ1-2; TRBD1 agrees at 7 bases. The CDR3 region has the DNA TGTGCCAGCAGCCAGACAGGGCGCGGCTACACCTTC. Amino acid sequence: CASSQTGRGYTF. The whole variable domain, filled in from reference TRBV2 and TRBJ1-2, reads EPEVTQTPSHQVTQMGQEVILRCVPISNHLYFYWYRQILGQKVEFLVSFYNNEISEKSEIFDDQFSVERPDGSNFTLKIRSTKLEDSAMYFCASSQTGRGYTFGSGTRLTVV.